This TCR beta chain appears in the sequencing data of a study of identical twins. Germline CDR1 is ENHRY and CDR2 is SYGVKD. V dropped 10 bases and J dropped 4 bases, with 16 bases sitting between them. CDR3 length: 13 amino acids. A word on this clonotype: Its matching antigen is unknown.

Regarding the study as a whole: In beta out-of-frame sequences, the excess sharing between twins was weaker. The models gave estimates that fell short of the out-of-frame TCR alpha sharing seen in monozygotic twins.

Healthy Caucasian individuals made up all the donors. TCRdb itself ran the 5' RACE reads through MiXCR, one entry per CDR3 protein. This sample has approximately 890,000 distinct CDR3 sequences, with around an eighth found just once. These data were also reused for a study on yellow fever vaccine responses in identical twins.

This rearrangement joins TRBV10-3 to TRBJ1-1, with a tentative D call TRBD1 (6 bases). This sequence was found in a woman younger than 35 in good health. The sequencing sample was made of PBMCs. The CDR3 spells CATTRDKVTEAFF. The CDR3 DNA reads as TGTGCCACCACCCGGGACAAGGTCACTGAAGCTTTCTTT.